This T cell receptor (beta chain) stems from a study of T cell responses to AZD1222 COVID-19 vaccine. Worth noting for this clone: Its specificity is unknown.

Study-wide results and limits: The sample set comprised mostly white British donors with more females, and clonal diversity was possibly underestimated. Spike-wide vaccine-associated CD4 TCRs dominated at 160-218 and 743-854. Two doses of AZD1222 preceded a rise in Spike-specific TCR breadth and depth.

Sequencing used immunoSEQ multiplex PCR; TCRdb keeps in-frame clones, though not all of them. The sample has 130,000 to 150,000 clones; about nine tenths are singletons. The source material was peripheral blood, sampled on day 0 of MenACWY control vaccination. The sequence came from an adult in good health.

The CDR3 nucleotides are TGTGCCAGCAGCCCCAGATTGGTGGACCAAGAGACCCAGTACTTC. Translating it yields CASSPRLVDQETQYF. The chain has TRBV2 and TRBJ2-5, with D uncertain. The V end lost 6 bases, the J end lost 0 bases, and 14 bases lay between the germline ends. Germline V gene sequence: CDR1 SNHLY, CDR2 FYNNEI. This CDR3 is built from 15 residues.